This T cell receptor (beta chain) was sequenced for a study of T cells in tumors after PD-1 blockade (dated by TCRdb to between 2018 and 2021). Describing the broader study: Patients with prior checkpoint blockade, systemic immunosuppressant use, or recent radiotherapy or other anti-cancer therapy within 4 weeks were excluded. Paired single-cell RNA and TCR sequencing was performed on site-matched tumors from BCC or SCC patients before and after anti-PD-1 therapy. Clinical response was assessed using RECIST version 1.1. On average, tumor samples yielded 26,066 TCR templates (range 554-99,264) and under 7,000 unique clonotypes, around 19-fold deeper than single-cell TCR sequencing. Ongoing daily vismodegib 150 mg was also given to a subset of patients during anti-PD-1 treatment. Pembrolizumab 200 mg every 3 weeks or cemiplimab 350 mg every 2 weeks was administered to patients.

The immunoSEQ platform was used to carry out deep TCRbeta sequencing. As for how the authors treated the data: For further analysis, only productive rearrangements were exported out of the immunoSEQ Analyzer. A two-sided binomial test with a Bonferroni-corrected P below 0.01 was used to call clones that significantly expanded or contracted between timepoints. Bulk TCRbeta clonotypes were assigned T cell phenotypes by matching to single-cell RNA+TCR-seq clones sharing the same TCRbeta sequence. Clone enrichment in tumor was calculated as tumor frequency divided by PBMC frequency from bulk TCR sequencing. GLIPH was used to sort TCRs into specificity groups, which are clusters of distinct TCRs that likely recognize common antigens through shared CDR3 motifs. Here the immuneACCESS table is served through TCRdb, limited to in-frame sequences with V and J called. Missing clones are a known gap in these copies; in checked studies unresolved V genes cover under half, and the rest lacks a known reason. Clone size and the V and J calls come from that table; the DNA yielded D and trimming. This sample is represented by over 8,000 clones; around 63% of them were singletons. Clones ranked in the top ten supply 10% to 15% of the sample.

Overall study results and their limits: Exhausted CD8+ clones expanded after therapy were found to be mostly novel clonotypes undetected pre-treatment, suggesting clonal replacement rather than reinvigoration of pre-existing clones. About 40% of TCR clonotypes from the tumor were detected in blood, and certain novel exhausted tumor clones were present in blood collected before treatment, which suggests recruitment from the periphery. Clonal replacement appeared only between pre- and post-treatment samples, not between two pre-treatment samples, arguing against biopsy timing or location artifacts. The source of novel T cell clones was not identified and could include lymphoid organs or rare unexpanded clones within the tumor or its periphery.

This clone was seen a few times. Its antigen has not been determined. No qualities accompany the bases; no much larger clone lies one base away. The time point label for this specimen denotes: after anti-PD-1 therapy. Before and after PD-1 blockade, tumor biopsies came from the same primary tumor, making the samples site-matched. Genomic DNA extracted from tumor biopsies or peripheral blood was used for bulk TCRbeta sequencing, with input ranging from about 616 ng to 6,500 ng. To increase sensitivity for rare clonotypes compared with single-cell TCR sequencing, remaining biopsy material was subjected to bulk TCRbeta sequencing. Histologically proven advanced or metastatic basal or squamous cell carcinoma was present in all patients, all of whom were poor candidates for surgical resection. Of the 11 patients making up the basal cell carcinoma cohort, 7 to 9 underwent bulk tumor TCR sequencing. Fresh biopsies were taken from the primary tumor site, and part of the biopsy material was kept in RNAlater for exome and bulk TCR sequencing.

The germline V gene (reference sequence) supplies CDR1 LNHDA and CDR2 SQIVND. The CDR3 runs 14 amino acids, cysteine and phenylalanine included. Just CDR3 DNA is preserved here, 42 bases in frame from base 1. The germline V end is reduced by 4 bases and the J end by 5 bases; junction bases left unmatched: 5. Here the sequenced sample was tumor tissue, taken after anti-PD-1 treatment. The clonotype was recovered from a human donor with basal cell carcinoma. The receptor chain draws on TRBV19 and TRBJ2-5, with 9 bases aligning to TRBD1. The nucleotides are TGTGCCAGTAGTAGGGGGACAGGGCGGGAGACCCAGTACTTC. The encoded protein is CASSRGTGRETQYF.